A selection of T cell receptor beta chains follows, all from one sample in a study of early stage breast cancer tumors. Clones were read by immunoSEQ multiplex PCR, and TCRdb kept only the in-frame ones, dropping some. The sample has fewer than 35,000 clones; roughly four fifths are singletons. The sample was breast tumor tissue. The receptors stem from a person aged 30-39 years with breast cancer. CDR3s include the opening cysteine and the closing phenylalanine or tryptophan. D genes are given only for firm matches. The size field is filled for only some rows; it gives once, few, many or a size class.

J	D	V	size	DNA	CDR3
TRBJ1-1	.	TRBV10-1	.	TGCGCCAGCAGTTCGGGGCTGGGGATGGATGCTTTCTTT	CASSSGLGMDAFF
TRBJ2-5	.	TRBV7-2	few	TGTGCCAGCAGCTTAGGGGGGACTCGACTTAGGGAGACCCAGTACTTC	CASSLGGTRLRETQYF
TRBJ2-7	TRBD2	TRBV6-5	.	TGTGCCAGCAGTCCCCTCGGGAGGGTCCCCTACGAGCAGTACTTC	CASSPLGRVPYEQYF
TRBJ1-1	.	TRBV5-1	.	TGCGCCATCCCAAAAGGGGGATCCCGCGGGAGTGAAGCTTTCTTT	CAIPKGGSRGSEAFF
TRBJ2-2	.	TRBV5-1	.	TGCGCCAGCAGCGTGGGACTCGGACGAGGAACCGGGGAGCTGTTTTTT	CASSVGLGRGTGELFF
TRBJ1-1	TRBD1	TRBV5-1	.	TGCGCCAGCAGGTTTCAGGGGGCGGCTGAAGCTTTCTTT	CASRFQGAAEAFF
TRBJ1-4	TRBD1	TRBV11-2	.	TGTGCCAGCAGCTTGGGTTACAGGGGCCCTAATGAAAAACTGTTTTTT	CASSLGYRGPNEKLFF
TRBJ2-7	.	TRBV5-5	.	TGTGCCAGCAGCTTGGCCCAGGGACTTTATGGCGAGCAGTACTTC	CASSLAQGLYGEQYF
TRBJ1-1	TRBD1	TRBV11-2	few	TGTGCCAGCAGCCGACAGGGGATCGCTTTCTTT	CASSRQGIAFF
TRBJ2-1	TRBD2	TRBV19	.	TGTGCCAGTAGTTGGTCCGGGACTAGCGCTGACAATGAGCAGTTCTTC	CASSWSGTSADNEQFF
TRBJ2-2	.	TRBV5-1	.	TGCGCCAGCAGCCTGGGGCTGGACTCAGTGGGGGAGCTGTTTTTT	CASSLGLDSVGELFF
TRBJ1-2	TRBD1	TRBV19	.	TGTGCCAGTAGTATACCCGCACAGGGGCTTGGCTACACCTTC	CASSIPAQGLGYTF
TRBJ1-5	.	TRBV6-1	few	TGTGCCAGCATCTTGGGGCCTTATAGCAATCAGCCCCAGCATTTT	CASILGPYSNQPQHF
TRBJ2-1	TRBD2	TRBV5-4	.	TGTGCCAGCAGCCCTGGACTAGCGGAATCCAATGAGCAGTTCTTC	CASSPGLAESNEQFF
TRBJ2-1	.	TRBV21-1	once	TGTGCCAGCAGCAGCGGGAATTGTCATCGGCATGAGCAGTTCTTC	CASSSGNCHRHEQFF
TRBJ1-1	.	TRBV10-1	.	TGCGCCAGCAGTGGCGGGACCTTGAACACTGAAGCTTTCTTT	CASSGGTLNTEAFF
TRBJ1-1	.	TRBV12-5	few	TGTGCTAGTGGTTTGTGGGGGGGTACTGAAGCTTTCTTT	CASGLWGGTEAFF
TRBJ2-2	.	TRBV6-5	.	TGTGCCAGCAGTTACACCCCGGATATCGGGGAGCTGTTTTTT	CASSYTPDIGELFF
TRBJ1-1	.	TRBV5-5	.	TGTGCCAGCAGCTTGGGGCGCACTGAAGCTTTCTTT	CASSLGRTEAFF
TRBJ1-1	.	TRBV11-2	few	TGTGCCAGCAGCTTCCCATGGACTGAAGCTTTCTTT	CASSFPWTEAFF
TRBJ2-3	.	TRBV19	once	TGTGCCAGTAGCCCCCTCAAAGATACGCAGTATTTT	CASSPLKDTQYF
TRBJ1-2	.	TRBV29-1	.	TGCAGCGTTGAAGATGGGGCAGGGGACCATGGCTACACCTTC	CSVEDGAGDHGYTF
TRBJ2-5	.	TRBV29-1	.	TGCAGCGTTGAATGGGCTTTTGGGGAGACCCAGTACTTC	CSVEWAFGETQYF
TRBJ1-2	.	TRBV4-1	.	TGCGCCAGCAGCCCTCGGGCGACGGCAGCTAACTATGGCTACACCTTC	CASSPRATAANYGYTF
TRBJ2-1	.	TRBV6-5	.	TGTGCCAGCCTATCCCGGGGCAATGAGCAGTTCTTC	CASLSRGNEQFF
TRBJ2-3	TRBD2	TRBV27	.	TGTGCCAGCAGTTTGCGGGAGGGAGATACGCAGTATTTT	CASSLREGDTQYF
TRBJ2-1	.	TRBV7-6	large	TGTGCCAGCAGCTTAATGACCAATGAGCAGTTCTTC	CASSLMTNEQFF
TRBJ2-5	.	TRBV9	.	TGTGCCAGCAGCGTAGTGGCAGGGGGGTCAGAGACCCAGTACTTC	CASSVVAGGSETQYF
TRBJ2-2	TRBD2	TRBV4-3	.	TGCGCCAGCAGCCCCTTCCGGGAGGTAACCGGGGAGCTGTTTTTT	CASSPFREVTGELFF
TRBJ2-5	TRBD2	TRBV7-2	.	TGTGCCAGCAGCTATCTAGCGGGAGGCCAAGAGACCCAGTACTTC	CASSYLAGGQETQYF
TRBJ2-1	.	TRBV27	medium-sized	TGTGCCAGCAGTTTGGCCTCCTACAATGAGCAGTTCTTC	CASSLASYNEQFF
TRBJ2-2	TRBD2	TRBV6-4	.	TGTGCCAGCAGCCCCCTAGCGGGAGGGCCCGGGGAGCTGTTTTTT	CASSPLAGGPGELFF
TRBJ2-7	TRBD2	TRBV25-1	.	TGTGCCAGCAGTGAATTAGGGAGGCTAGCGGGAGACGAGCAGTACTTC	CASSELGRLAGDEQYF
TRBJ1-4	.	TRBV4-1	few	TGCGCCAGCAGCCCCGGATCCGGGGAAAATGAAAAACTGTTTTTT	CASSPGSGENEKLFF
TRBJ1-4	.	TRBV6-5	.	TGTGCCAGCCGGAGGACCGTCGGCCAGGAAAAACTGTTTTTT	CASRRTVGQEKLFF
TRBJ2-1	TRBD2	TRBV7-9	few	TGTGCCAGCAGCTCCACTAGCGGGAGCTACAATGAGCAGTTCTTC	CASSSTSGSYNEQFF
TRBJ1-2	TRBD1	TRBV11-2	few	TGTGCCAGCAGCCAGGGTGGGACAGGGGGTTATGGCTACACCTTC	CASSQGGTGGYGYTF
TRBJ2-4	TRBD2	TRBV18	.	TGTGCCAGCTCACCGGAGCGGGAGGGCAAAAACATTCAGTACTTC	CASSPEREGKNIQYF
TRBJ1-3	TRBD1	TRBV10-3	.	TGTGCCATCAGTGAGTCCTGGGACAGGGGAAACACCATATATTTT	CAISESWDRGNTIYF
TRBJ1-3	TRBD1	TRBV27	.	TGTGCCAGCAGCCGGGGACAGTCTGGAAACACCATATATTTT	CASSRGQSGNTIYF
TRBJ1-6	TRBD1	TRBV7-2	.	TGTGCCACGGGGACAGGGTTTAATTCACCCCTCCACTTT	CATGTGFNSPLHF
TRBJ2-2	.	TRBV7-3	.	TGTGCCAGCAGTCAGCCAACCGGGACAACGAACACCGGGGAGCTGTTTTTT	CASSQPTGTTNTGELFF
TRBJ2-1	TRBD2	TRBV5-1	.	TGCGCCAGCAGCCCCGGACTAGCGGAATACAATGAGCAGTTCTTC	CASSPGLAEYNEQFF
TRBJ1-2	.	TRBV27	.	TGTGCCAGCAGCCGGGACGGGTACTTCTATGGCTACACCTTC	CASSRDGYFYGYTF
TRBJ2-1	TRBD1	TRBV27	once	TGTGCCAGCAGTTTACAGGGACAGGGGGCGAATGAGCAGTTCTTC	CASSLQGQGANEQFF
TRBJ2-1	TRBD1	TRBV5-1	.	TGCGCCAGCAAGACACAGGGGGCGGACAATGAGCAGTTCTTC	CASKTQGADNEQFF
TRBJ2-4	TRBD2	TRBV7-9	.	TGTGCCAGCAGCTTATCGGCTAGCGGGAACATTCAGTACTTC	CASSLSASGNIQYF
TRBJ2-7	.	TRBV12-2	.	TGTGCAAGTCGCTTAGGGAGGGCAGGGGGTTCCTACGAGCAGTACTTC	CASRLGRAGGSYEQYF
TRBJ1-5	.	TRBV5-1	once	TGCGCCAGCAGCTTGGCAGGGGCGAATCAGCCCCAGCATTTT	CASSLAGANQPQHF
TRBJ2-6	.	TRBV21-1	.	TGTGCCAGCAGCTTCCGGACAGGAGACCTCTCTGGGGCCAACGTCCTGACTTTC	CASSFRTGDLSGANVLTF
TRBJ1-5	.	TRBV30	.	TGTGCCTGGAGTAAGGGGGACAATCAGCCCCAGCATTTT	CAWSKGDNQPQHF
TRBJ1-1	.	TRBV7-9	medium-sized	TGTGCCAGCAGCACGCCTCCAAGGACAAAAGCTTTCTTT	CASSTPPRTKAFF
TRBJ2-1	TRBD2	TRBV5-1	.	TGCGCCAGCAGCTTTAGCGGCGGGGGTGAGCAGTTCTTC	CASSFSGGGEQFF
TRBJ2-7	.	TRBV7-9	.	TGTGCCAGCAGCTTTGTGGCAGTAAACTCCTACGAGCAGTACTTC	CASSFVAVNSYEQYF
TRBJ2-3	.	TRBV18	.	TGTGCCAGCTCACCACTGGGACTGGAACCGGGTACGCAGTATTTT	CASSPLGLEPGTQYF
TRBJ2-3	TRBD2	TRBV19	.	TGTGCCAGTAGTCGAGCGGGAGAGGGGGGCACAGATACGCAGTATTTT	CASSRAGEGGTDTQYF
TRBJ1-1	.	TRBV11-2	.	TGTGCCAGCAGCTCGCCAGCCACCGTGGGGGGAACTGAAGCTTTCTTT	CASSSPATVGGTEAFF
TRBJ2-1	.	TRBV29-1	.	TGCAGCGTTGAGCGCTTAGACTCTACAGGGTACTACAATGAGCAGTTCTTC	CSVERLDSTGYYNEQFF
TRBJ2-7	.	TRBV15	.	TGTGCCACCAGCAGAGATGAGACCAAGCAGTACTTC	CATSRDETKQYF
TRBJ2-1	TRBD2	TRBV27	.	TGTGCCAGCAGTCCGAGACTAGCGGGAGGGACGAGCTCCTACAATGAGCAGTTCTTC	CASSPRLAGGTSSYNEQFF